Sequencing of this T cell receptor beta chain was carried out in a study of cytomegalovirus exposure and HLA in healthy donors. Study results and limitations: Association of a missense DCLRE1C variant with TCR beta V- and J-gene trimming was reported in a later analysis.

Notes on this clone: Its antigen is not identified.

Primers included in the PCR were 60 Vbeta and 13 Jbeta primers. Clones were read by immunoSEQ multiplex PCR, and TCRdb kept only the in-frame ones, dropping some. The sample comprises just under 150,000 clones, roughly 76% of which are singletons, and under 3.5% rests with the top ten. The TCR was taken from a woman aged 25 to 39 in good health and CMV-seronegative. The sample taken for sequencing was PBMCs.

The CDR3 region is CASSAQGGLWMNTEAFF. The CDR3 nucleotides are TGTGCCAGCAGCGCACAGGGAGGGTTGTGGATGAACACTGAAGCTTTCTTT. The chain joins TRBV7-8 to TRBJ1-1; tentative D call: TRBD1 (6 bases). V shed 5 bases and J shed 0 bases, with 19 bases lying between them. The CDR3 is made up of 17 amino acids. The germline CDR1 and CDR2 sequences are SGHVS and FQNEAQ.